Listed below are T cell receptor beta chains from one sample, sequenced in a study of blood T cell repertoires in COVID-19. Generated by immunoSEQ multiplex PCR, the TCRdb table keeps only in-frame clones and is missing some. The table has tens of thousands of clones, around 87% seen once; the top ten hold 0.85% to 1.2%. Sequenced input: peripheral blood. The receptor source for this set is a human donor in a cohort sampled during active COVID-19. Each CDR3 is given with its conserved first and last residue. The D gene is left open where the match is weak. Clone sizes are given selectively: once, few, many, or a class where the clone is expanded.

j_gene: TRBJ2-7; d_gene: TRBD2; abundance: once; v_gene: TRBV27; CDR3nt: TGTGCCAGCAGTTACATGACTAGCGGGAGTAGCGAGCAGTACTTC; CDR3aa: CASSYMTSGSSEQYF
j_gene: TRBJ1-5; d_gene: -; abundance: -; v_gene: TRBV28; CDR3nt: TGTGCTTCAGTGGAGCGAAATCAGCCCCAGCATTTT; CDR3aa: CASVERNQPQHF
j_gene: TRBJ2-3; d_gene: -; abundance: -; v_gene: TRBV3-1/TRBV3-2; CDR3nt: TGTGCCAGCAGCCAAGGTAGGGCGGGAGATACGCAGTATTTT; CDR3aa: CASSQGRAGDTQYF
j_gene: TRBJ2-7; d_gene: -; abundance: -; v_gene: TRBV28; CDR3nt: TGTGCCAGCTGGGGCCAGGGCCCCCTCTTTATGGAGCAGTACTTC; CDR3aa: CASWGQGPLFMEQYF
j_gene: TRBJ2-7; d_gene: TRBD1; abundance: once; v_gene: TRBV5-6; CDR3nt: TGTGCCAGCAGCTTTGGAGGACAGGGAAGGTACGAGCAGTACTTC; CDR3aa: CASSFGGQGRYEQYF
j_gene: TRBJ2-6; d_gene: TRBD1; abundance: -; v_gene: TRBV24-1; CDR3nt: TGTGCCACCAGTGAAGGACAGGGTACAGGGGCCAACGTCCTGACTTTC; CDR3aa: CATSEGQGTGANVLTF
j_gene: TRBJ2-2; d_gene: -; abundance: few; v_gene: TRBV5-1; CDR3nt: TGCGCCAGCAGCTTGGGTTGGGGGCAGAGCACCGGGGAGCTGTTTTTT; CDR3aa: CASSLGWGQSTGELFF
j_gene: TRBJ1-3; d_gene: -; abundance: few; v_gene: TRBV27; CDR3nt: TGTGCCAGCAGACAACAGGCCTCTGGAAACACCATATATTTT; CDR3aa: CASRQQASGNTIYF
j_gene: TRBJ2-7; d_gene: TRBD1; abundance: -; v_gene: TRBV20-1; CDR3nt: TGCAGTGCTAGTACGGGACAGGGACCCTACGAGCAGTACTTC; CDR3aa: CSASTGQGPYEQYF
j_gene: TRBJ2-1; d_gene: -; abundance: -; v_gene: TRBV11-2; CDR3nt: TGTGCCAGCAGCACAACTAGTATCCCCTACAATGAGCAGTTCTTC; CDR3aa: CASSTTSIPYNEQFF
j_gene: TRBJ2-5; d_gene: TRBD2; abundance: -; v_gene: TRBV28; CDR3nt: TGTGCCAGCAGTTTGTCAGGGATAGCGGGCCCCCAAGAGACCCAGTACTTC; CDR3aa: CASSLSGIAGPQETQYF
j_gene: TRBJ2-1; d_gene: -; abundance: -; v_gene: TRBV2; CDR3nt: TGTGCCAGCAGTGAGCGGAACCGTTACAATGAGCAGTTCTTC; CDR3aa: CASSERNRYNEQFF
j_gene: TRBJ1-5; d_gene: -; abundance: once; v_gene: TRBV10-1; CDR3nt: TGCGCCGCCGGAAACCAGGGCAATCAGCCCCAGCATTTT; CDR3aa: CAAGNQGNQPQHF
j_gene: TRBJ2-5; d_gene: TRBD1; abundance: once; v_gene: TRBV29-1; CDR3nt: TGCAGCGCTCGGACAGGAGAGACCCAGTACTTC; CDR3aa: CSARTGETQYF
j_gene: TRBJ2-1; d_gene: -; abundance: -; v_gene: TRBV5-1; CDR3nt: TGCGCCAGCAGCCCGGGACACCATTACAATGAGCAGTTCTTC; CDR3aa: CASSPGHHYNEQFF
j_gene: TRBJ1-5; d_gene: -; abundance: -; v_gene: TRBV15; CDR3nt: TGTGCCACCAGCAGTTATGGGGGGACCAATCAGCCCCAGCATTTT; CDR3aa: CATSSYGGTNQPQHF
j_gene: TRBJ2-5; d_gene: TRBD2; abundance: -; v_gene: TRBV5-4; CDR3nt: TGTGCCAGCAGCGGTGGGACTAGCGGAGGGCGGGAGACCCAGTACTTC; CDR3aa: CASSGGTSGGRETQYF
j_gene: TRBJ1-2; d_gene: -; abundance: -; v_gene: TRBV20-1; CDR3nt: TGCAGTGCTAGGTTGGGCGGCTACACCTTC; CDR3aa: CSARLGGYTF
j_gene: TRBJ1-4; d_gene: TRBD1; abundance: -; v_gene: TRBV5-1; CDR3nt: TGCGCCAGCAGCTTGGACGGACAGGTATCCGAAAAACTGTTTTTT; CDR3aa: CASSLDGQVSEKLFF
j_gene: TRBJ1-1; d_gene: TRBD1; abundance: -; v_gene: TRBV5-4; CDR3nt: TGTGCCAGCAGCCAGGGGGAAAGGGGCACTGAAGCTTTCTTT; CDR3aa: CASSQGERGTEAFF
j_gene: TRBJ2-1; d_gene: TRBD2; abundance: -; v_gene: TRBV3-1/TRBV3-2; CDR3nt: TGTGCCAGCAGCCAAAGGGGGACTAGCGGGACCCAGTTCTTC; CDR3aa: CASSQRGTSGTQFF
j_gene: TRBJ1-2; d_gene: TRBD1; abundance: -; v_gene: TRBV5-6; CDR3nt: TGTGCCAGCAGCTCAAACGGACAGGGGGCTTGGGGTGGCTACACCTTC; CDR3aa: CASSSNGQGAWGGYTF
j_gene: TRBJ2-7; d_gene: -; abundance: many; v_gene: TRBV7-9; CDR3nt: TGTGCCAGCAGCTTGTACGGTACCTACGAGCAGTACTTC; CDR3aa: CASSLYGTYEQYF
j_gene: TRBJ2-3; d_gene: TRBD2; abundance: -; v_gene: TRBV7-6; CDR3nt: TGTGCCAGCACCCCTCTGCTAGCGGGTACCACAGATACGCAGTATTTT; CDR3aa: CASTPLLAGTTDTQYF
j_gene: TRBJ1-1; d_gene: TRBD1; abundance: -; v_gene: TRBV5-5; CDR3nt: TGTGCCAGCAACACCGGGACAGGAAACACTGAAGCTTTCTTT; CDR3aa: CASNTGTGNTEAFF
j_gene: TRBJ1-3; d_gene: -; abundance: -; v_gene: TRBV7-6; CDR3nt: TGTGCCAGCAGGGGGGCAGGGTCGATCTCTGGAAACACCATATATTTT; CDR3aa: CASRGAGSISGNTIYF
j_gene: TRBJ1-2; d_gene: TRBD1; abundance: -; v_gene: TRBV19; CDR3nt: TGTGCCAGTAGGGTCCTGAGCGCGACAGGGGGTAACTATGGCTACACCTTC; CDR3aa: CASRVLSATGGNYGYTF
j_gene: TRBJ2-7; d_gene: TRBD2; abundance: -; v_gene: TRBV5-1; CDR3nt: TGCGCCAGCAGTCTTGAACTAGCGGGAGGGCCGTACGAGCAGTACTTC; CDR3aa: CASSLELAGGPYEQYF
j_gene: TRBJ2-1; d_gene: TRBD2; abundance: -; v_gene: TRBV9; CDR3nt: TGTGCCAGCAGCGTAGCGGGGGGAGCCACCTACAATGAGCAGTTCTTC; CDR3aa: CASSVAGGATYNEQFF
j_gene: TRBJ1-4; d_gene: TRBD1; abundance: -; v_gene: TRBV5-1; CDR3nt: TGCGCCAGCAGCATCACAGGGGAACGTGAAAAACTGTTTTTT; CDR3aa: CASSITGEREKLFF
j_gene: TRBJ1-2; d_gene: -; abundance: once; v_gene: TRBV28; CDR3nt: TGTGCCAGCAGTCCCCGGAACTATGGCTACACCTTC; CDR3aa: CASSPRNYGYTF
j_gene: TRBJ2-1; d_gene: -; abundance: -; v_gene: TRBV9; CDR3nt: TGTGCCAGCAGCGTTCCCCGGGAGGCCCCAGGGGCACAACAGTTCTTC; CDR3aa: CASSVPREAPGAQQFF
j_gene: TRBJ2-2; d_gene: -; abundance: -; v_gene: TRBV18; CDR3nt: TGTGCCAGCTCACCAAAGGCATTAGCTACCGGGGAGCTGTTTTTT; CDR3aa: CASSPKALATGELFF
j_gene: TRBJ2-1; d_gene: TRBD2; abundance: -; v_gene: TRBV24-1; CDR3nt: TGTGCCACCAGTGACCTCGGGACTAGCGGGAGGAATGAGCAGTTCTTC; CDR3aa: CATSDLGTSGRNEQFF
j_gene: TRBJ2-5; d_gene: TRBD2; abundance: -; v_gene: TRBV28; CDR3nt: TGTGCCAGCAGTTTGGCGGGAGGGCTCCAAGAGACCCAGTACTTC; CDR3aa: CASSLAGGLQETQYF
j_gene: TRBJ1-2; d_gene: -; abundance: -; v_gene: TRBV27; CDR3nt: TGTGCCAGCAGTTTCACCAGGGGTAACTATGGCTACACCTTC; CDR3aa: CASSFTRGNYGYTF
j_gene: TRBJ2-3; d_gene: TRBD2; abundance: -; v_gene: TRBV5-4; CDR3nt: TGTGCCAGCACCACCGGGACTAGCGACAGAGATACGCAGTATTTT; CDR3aa: CASTTGTSDRDTQYF
j_gene: TRBJ2-3; d_gene: -; abundance: -; v_gene: TRBV18; CDR3nt: TGTGCCAGCTCATCGCGACAGAACACAGATACGCAGTATTTT; CDR3aa: CASSSRQNTDTQYF
j_gene: TRBJ2-7; d_gene: TRBD1; abundance: -; v_gene: TRBV27; CDR3nt: TGTGCCAGCAGTCTTTCTCCCGGGACAGATGCCTACGAGCAGTACTTC; CDR3aa: CASSLSPGTDAYEQYF
j_gene: TRBJ2-3; d_gene: TRBD2; abundance: -; v_gene: TRBV28; CDR3nt: TGTGCCAGCAGCCCCATGTGGGGGGGGACGTCTAGAACAGATACGCAGTATTTT; CDR3aa: CASSPMWGGTSRTDTQYF
j_gene: TRBJ2-2; d_gene: TRBD2; abundance: -; v_gene: TRBV5-1; CDR3nt: TGCGCCAGCAGCCCCACTTCGGGAGGGACCGGGGAGCTGTTTTTT; CDR3aa: CASSPTSGGTGELFF
j_gene: TRBJ1-1; d_gene: -; abundance: -; v_gene: TRBV7-9; CDR3nt: TGTGCCAGCAGCTTTGGGGGCGACATGAACACTGAAGCTTTCTTT; CDR3aa: CASSFGGDMNTEAFF
j_gene: TRBJ2-7; d_gene: TRBD1; abundance: -; v_gene: TRBV4-1; CDR3nt: TGCGCCAGCAGCCCCCAGGGGGACCGCGCCTACGAGCAGTACTTC; CDR3aa: CASSPQGDRAYEQYF
j_gene: TRBJ1-5; d_gene: TRBD1; abundance: -; v_gene: TRBV5-8; CDR3nt: TGTGCCAGCAGCGGACAGGGAAGTCAGTCCCAGCATTTT; CDR3aa: CASSGQGSQSQHF